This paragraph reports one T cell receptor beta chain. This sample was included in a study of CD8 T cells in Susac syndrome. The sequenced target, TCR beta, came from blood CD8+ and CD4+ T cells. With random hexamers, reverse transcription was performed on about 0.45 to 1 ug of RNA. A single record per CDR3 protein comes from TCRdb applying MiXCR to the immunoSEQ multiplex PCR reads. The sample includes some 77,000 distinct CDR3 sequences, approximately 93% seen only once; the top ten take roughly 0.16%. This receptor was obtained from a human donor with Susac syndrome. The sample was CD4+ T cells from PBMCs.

The CDR3, as DNA: TGTGCCAGCACCTGGGGCGGGGGCTTCTCTGCAGATACGCAGTATTTT. Translating it yields CASTWGGGFSADTQYF. The V call is TRBV7-2, the J call TRBJ2-3; a weak D match, TRBD2 (7 bases). The CDR3 spans 16 residues. Trimming shortened V by 7 bases and J by 4 bases, and 21 bases separated the two germline ends. From germline, CDR1 is SGHTA and CDR2 FQGNSA.